Below, 5 T cell receptor beta chains from the same sample are listed, as sequenced in a study of T cells in localized non-small cell lung cancer. Generated by immunoSEQ multiplex PCR, the TCRdb table keeps only in-frame clones and is missing some. The sample includes about 1,200 clones, approximately 20% seen only once; the top ten take about 18%. Source: normal lung tissue next to the tumor, taken before any cancer treatment. The receptors shown here come from an older female donor with stage I squamous cell lung carcinoma.

This clone was observed a few times. V is TRBV6-8 and J is TRBJ2-7; D is perhaps TRBD2 (5 bases). This CDR3 spans 15 amino acids. Germline V lookup: CDR1 MNHGY, CDR2 SAAAGT. The germline V and J ends were trimmed by 2 bases and 3 bases, with 14 bases remaining between them. The DNA of the CDR3 is TGTGCCAGCAGTTACCCGGGTAGAGGGTTCTACGAGCAGTACTTC. Protein sequence: CASSYPGRGFYEQYF.

J is TRBJ2-1 and V is TRBV30; D uncertain. The length of the CDR3 is 14 residues. Germline CDR1 is GTSNPN and CDR2 is SVGIG (reference sequence). V lost 3 bases to trimming and J lost 5 bases, with 14 bases between them. The CDR3 loop is CAWRQLYSDNEQFF. CDR3 sequence (DNA): TGTGCCTGGAGACAACTCTACTCGGACAATGAGCAGTTCTTC.

The chain recombines TRBV29-1 with TRBJ2-6; unclear D gene. Trimming shortened V by 5 bases and J by 0 bases, and 5 bases separated the two germline ends. The CDR3 runs 13 residues. Germline CDR1 and CDR2: SQVTM and ANQGSEA. The DNA for the CDR3 is TGCAGCGTTTTGAGCTCTGGGGCCAACGTCCTGACTTTC. The encoded protein is CSVLSSGANVLTF.

This clone appeared a few times. The rearrangement uses TRBV28 and TRBJ2-2; weak D call: TRBD2 (11 bases). V lost 8 bases and J 5 bases, leaving 30 bases between the germline ends. Per germline, CDR1 MDHEN and CDR2 SYDVKM. The CDR3 runs to 19 residues. CDR3 protein: CASEGQGQLAGVGTGELFF. The CDR3 DNA reads as TGTGCCAGCGAGGGACAGGGGCAACTAGCGGGAGTGGGGACCGGGGAGCTGTTTTTT.

This clone was found once. CDR3 sequence (DNA): TGTGCCAGCCGGGACAGGGGATATAATGAAAAACTGTTTTTT. This sequence encodes CASRDRGYNEKLFF. V usage is TRBV18 and J usage is TRBJ1-4; 10 bases map to TRBD1. V trimming: 8 bases; J trimming: 4 bases; junction bases outside the gene matches: 4. The CDR3 spans 14 residues. The germline V gene has CDR1 KGHSH and CDR2 LQKENI.